Here is one TCR beta chain with its context. What antigen it recognizes has not been identified. Base qualities are not provided; no much larger clone lies one nucleotide away. V loses 5 bases, J loses 9 bases, and the germline ends lie 14 bases apart. The germline V gene sets CDR1 to SGHVS and CDR2 to FQNEAQ. The CDR3 goes from the cysteine to the phenylalanine over 14 residues. Only the CDR3 DNA is retained, 42 bases long and in frame from the first base. This entry comes from a study of blood T cell repertoires in COVID-19 (dated by TCRdb to the early 2020s). For the study in its entirety: Samples from collaborators originated in the United States, Italy and Spain and spanned both the acute and convalescent phases of COVID-19. The material from the prospective study consisted of cDNA or gDNA derived from T cells, B-cell-depleted T cells, or PBMCs. Deeply sampled blood TCRbeta repertoires from subjects exposed to, actively infected with, or recovered from COVID-19 were included in the dataset. The repertoires were released in a freely available public database meant as a resource for research on the immune response to SARS-CoV-2. Samples came from the ongoing ImmuneRACE study (first 160 participants) plus 1,254 subjects from 6 global collaborators. A de-identified subject ID, COVID-19 status, age in years and sex were almost always included in the sample metadata. Where HLA class I and class II types were available, the types were taken from metadata supplied by the sample provider, not from assay-based typing. Results the study describes overall, beyond this receptor: How much clinical and demographic metadata was included differed by source and by participant, and the metadata was provided uncurated.

Enrolling through a virtual design, the prospective study's participants ranged in age from roughly 18 to 95 years and lived across roughly 23 United States geographic areas. Cohort assignment in the prospective study relied on participant-reported clinical history from a screening survey and a study questionnaire. ImmuneRACE Cohort 3 recovered participants were defined by two consecutive negative NP/OP PCR tests, healthcare professional clearance, or symptom resolution. Mobile phlebotomists in the prospective study collected whole blood, serum and a nasopharyngeal or oropharyngeal swab from every participant. Additional blood draws and questionnaires over a roughly two-month period could optionally be provided by prospective study participants. Before DNA extraction, prospective study blood samples were shipped either frozen or at room temperature. TCRbeta CDR3 regions were amplified from genomic DNA by means of the immunoSEQ Assay, a bias-controlled multiplex PCR. Under the source paper's analysis protocol: Nucleated cell counts per sample were estimated from amplification of reference gene primers within the assay. Sequence reads were collapsed and filtered to measure the absolute abundance of every unique TCRbeta CDR3 rearrangement. For each sample, productive Simpson clonality was calculated by taking the square root of Simpson's diversity index across productive rearrangements. Held by TCRdb, this immuneACCESS table contains in-frame sequences only and omits some clones. Under half of the omission traces to an unresolved V gene where checked; the cause of the rest is unknown. The D gene and trimming were derived from the DNA, and the V and J assignments and clone size from that table. The sample table shows hundreds of thousands of clones, and 85% are seen once. The ten largest clones represent about 2.5% of the sample.

The rearranged segments are TRBV7-8 and TRBJ1-6; perhaps TRBD1 is the D gene, with 5 bases matching. This receptor was identified in a woman in her 50s who had recovered from COVID-19. Sequencing used PBMCs or T cells enriched from blood (not recorded which). The DNA sequence is given as TGTGCCAGCAGCCCGCAGGGTCAGGTTTCACCCCTCCACTTT. This gives the protein CASSPQGQVSPLHF.